This T cell receptor beta chain was documented in a study of T cells after yellow fever vaccination. Study background: The authors prepared low-cell-number fractions using SMART-Seq v4 Ultra Low Input.

On this clonotype: Its target is unknown.

Template switching with 5'RACE generated the TCR cDNA and added a universal primer site and UMIs. TCRdb passed the 5' RACE reads through MiXCR, listing each CDR3 protein once. The table has approximately 120,000 distinct CDR3 sequences, over 8% seen once. Overall study results and limits: Abundant clonotypes from the bulk population could get into FACS-sorted repertoires as contaminants. Overall, a small share of clonotypes was seen in both CD4 and CD8 compartments.

Germline CDR1 reads MNHEY; CDR2 reads SVGAGI. V was pared by 1 base and J by 1 base, with 10 bases between. CDR3 length: 15 amino acids. This chain joins TRBV6-5 and TRBJ2-5; unclear D gene. The clonotype was recovered from a man younger than 30 who received the YFV17D yellow fever vaccine. Here the sequenced sample was CD8+ T cells sorted from PBMCs, taken on the day of the yellow fever booster vaccination. DNA of the CDR3: TGTGCCAGCAGTTACTTCTTGGGGTCCCAAGAGACCCAGTACTTC. Translating gives CASSYFLGSQETQYF.